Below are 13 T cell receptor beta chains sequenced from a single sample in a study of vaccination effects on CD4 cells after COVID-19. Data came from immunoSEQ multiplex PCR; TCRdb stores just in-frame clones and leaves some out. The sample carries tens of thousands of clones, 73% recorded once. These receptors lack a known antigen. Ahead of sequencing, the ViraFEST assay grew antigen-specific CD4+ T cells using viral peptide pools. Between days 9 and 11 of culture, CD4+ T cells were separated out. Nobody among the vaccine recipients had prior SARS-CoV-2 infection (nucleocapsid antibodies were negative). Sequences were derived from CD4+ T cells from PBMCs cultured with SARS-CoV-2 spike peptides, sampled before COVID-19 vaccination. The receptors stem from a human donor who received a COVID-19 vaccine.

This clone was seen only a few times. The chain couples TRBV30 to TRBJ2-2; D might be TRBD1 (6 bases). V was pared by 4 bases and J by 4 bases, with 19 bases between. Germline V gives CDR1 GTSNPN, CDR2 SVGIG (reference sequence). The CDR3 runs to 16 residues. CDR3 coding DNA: TGTGCCTGGACGGTGATAACAGGGTATCGCACCGGGGAGCTGTTTTTT. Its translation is CAWTVITGYRTGELFF.

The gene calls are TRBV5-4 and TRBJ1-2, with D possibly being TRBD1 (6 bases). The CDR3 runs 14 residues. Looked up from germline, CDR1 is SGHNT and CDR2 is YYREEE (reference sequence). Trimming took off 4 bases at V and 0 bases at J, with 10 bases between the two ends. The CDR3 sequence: CASSKDSSNYGYTF. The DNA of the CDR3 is TGTGCCAGCAGCAAGGACAGCTCTAACTATGGCTACACCTTC.

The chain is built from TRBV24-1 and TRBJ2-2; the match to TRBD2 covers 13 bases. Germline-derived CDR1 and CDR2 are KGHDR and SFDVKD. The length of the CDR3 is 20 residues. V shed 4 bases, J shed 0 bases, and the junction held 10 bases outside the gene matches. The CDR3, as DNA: TGTGCCACCAGTGACCGACTCGGGACTAGCGGGGCCTCGAACACCGGGGAGCTGTTTTTT. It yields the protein CATSDRLGTSGASNTGELFF.

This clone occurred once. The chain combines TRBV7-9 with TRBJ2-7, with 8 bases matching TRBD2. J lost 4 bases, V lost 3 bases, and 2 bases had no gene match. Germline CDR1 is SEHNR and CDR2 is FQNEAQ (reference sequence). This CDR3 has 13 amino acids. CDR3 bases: TGTGCCAGCAGCTTTCCTAGCGGGTACGAGCAGTACTTC. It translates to CASSFPSGYEQYF.

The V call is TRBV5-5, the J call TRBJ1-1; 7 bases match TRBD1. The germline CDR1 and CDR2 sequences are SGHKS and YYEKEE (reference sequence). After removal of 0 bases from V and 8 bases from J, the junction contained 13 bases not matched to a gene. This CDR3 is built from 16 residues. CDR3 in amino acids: CASSLEGGTFLDEAFF. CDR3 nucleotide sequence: TGTGCCAGCAGCTTGGAAGGGGGCACGTTTTTAGACGAAGCTTTCTTT.

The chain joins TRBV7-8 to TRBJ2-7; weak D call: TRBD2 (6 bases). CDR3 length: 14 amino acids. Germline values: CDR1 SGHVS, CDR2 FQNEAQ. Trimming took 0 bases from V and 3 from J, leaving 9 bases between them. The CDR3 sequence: CASSLARGGYEQYF. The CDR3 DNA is TGTGCCAGCAGCTTAGCGCGGGGTGGCTACGAGCAGTACTTC.

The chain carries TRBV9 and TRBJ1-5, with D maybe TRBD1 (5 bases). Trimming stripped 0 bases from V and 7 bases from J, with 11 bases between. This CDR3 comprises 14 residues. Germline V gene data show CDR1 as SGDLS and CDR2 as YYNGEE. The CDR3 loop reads CASSVGQGAQPQHF. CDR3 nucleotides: TGTGCCAGCAGCGTAGGTCAGGGCGCGCAGCCCCAGCATTTT. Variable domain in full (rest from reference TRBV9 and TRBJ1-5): DSGVTQTPKHLITATGQRVTLRCSPRSGDLSVYWYQQSLDQGLQFLIQYYNGEERAKGNILERFSAQQFPDLHSELNLSSLELGDSALYFCASSVGQGAQPQHFGDGTRLSIL.

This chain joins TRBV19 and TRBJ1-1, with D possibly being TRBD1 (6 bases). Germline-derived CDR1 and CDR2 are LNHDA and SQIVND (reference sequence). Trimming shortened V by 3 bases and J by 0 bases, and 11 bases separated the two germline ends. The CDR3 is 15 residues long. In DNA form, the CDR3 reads TGTGCCAGTAGTATTCAGGGGACCATGAACACTGAAGCTTTCTTT. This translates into CASSIQGTMNTEAFF.

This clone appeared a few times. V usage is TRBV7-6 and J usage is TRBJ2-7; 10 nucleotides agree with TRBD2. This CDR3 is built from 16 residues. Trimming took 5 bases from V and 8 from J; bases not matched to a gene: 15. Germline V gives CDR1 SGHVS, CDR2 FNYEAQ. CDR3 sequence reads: CASSSGGSGRNFQQYF. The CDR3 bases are TGTGCCAGCAGCAGCGGGGGTAGCGGGAGGAACTTCCAGCAGTACTTC.

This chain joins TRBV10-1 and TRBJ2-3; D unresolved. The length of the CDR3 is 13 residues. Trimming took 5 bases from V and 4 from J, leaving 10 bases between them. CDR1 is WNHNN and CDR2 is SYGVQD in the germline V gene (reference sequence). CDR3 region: CASSLDGADTQYF. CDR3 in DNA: TGCGCCAGCAGTCTAGACGGAGCAGATACGCAGTATTTT.

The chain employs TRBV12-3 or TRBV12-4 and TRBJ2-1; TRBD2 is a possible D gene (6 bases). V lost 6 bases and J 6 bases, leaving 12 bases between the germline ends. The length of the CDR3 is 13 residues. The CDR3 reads CASRPGGINEQFF. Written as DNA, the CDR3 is TGTGCCAGCAGACCGGGCGGGATCAATGAGCAGTTCTTC.

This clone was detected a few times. CDR3 region: CASSEALGDRGEPGYTF. The CDR3 nucleotides read TGTGCCAGCAGTGAAGCGCTCGGGGACAGGGGGGAACCTGGCTACACCTTC. The genes are TRBV2 and TRBJ1-2; 11 bases match TRBD1. Trimming took 0 bases from V and 7 from J; bases not matched to a gene: 10. The CDR3 runs 17 residues. CDR1 SNHLY and CDR2 FYNNEI come from the germline V gene.

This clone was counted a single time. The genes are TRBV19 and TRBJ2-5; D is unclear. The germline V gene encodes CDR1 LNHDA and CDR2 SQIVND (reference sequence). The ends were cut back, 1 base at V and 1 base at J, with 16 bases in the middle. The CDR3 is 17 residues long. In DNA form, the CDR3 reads TGTGCCAGTAGTATAGCGTGGGCTAGTTCGAGCCAAGAGACCCAGTACTTC. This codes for CASSIAWASSSQETQYF.